This T cell receptor beta chain was found in a study of blood T cells in healthy people across ages. Study results and caveats: Estimates based on one million T cells were treated as lower bounds. As age increased, TCR beta diversity per million T cells fell in a roughly linear fashion. Without sorted subsets, naive and antigen-experienced compartments could not be conclusively compared.

Each sample yielded at least 6 million isolated PBMCs. Remarks on this clonotype: Its target is unknown.

The authors ran a second PCR of 7 to 11 cycles using a sample-barcoded 5' primer and a J-beta primer mix. TCRdb re-called the 5' RACE reads with MiXCR, one entry per CDR3 protein. The sample contains fewer than 700,000 distinct CDR3 sequences, under 55% of which appear only once. The CDR3 sequence is 14 residues long. After removal of 6 bases from V and 1 base from J, the junction contained 5 bases not matched to a gene. V is TRBV12-3 or TRBV12-4 and J is TRBJ1-2; 7 nucleotides line up with TRBD1. Material: blood. This clonotype was obtained from a man at least 80 years old in good health. CDR3 bases: TGTGCCAGCAGACCCGCAGGGGGTAACTATGGCTACACCTTC. Translation: CASRPAGGNYGYTF.